Each of the 22 T cell receptor beta chains below was sequenced from the same sample in a study of response to subunit inactivated influenza vaccine. TCRdb itself ran the RT-PCR reads through MiXCR, one entry per CDR3 protein. The data show fewer than 800,000 distinct CDR3 sequences, approximately 14% seen once. This specimen consisted of PBMCs from blood, obtained 11 to 12 days after vaccination. Receptor source: a middle-aged man who received an inactivated influenza vaccine.

The rearrangement links TRBV6-1 to TRBJ2-7; D may be TRBD2 (6 bases). This CDR3 is 14 amino acids long. Between the trimmed V and J ends, which lost 6 bases and 7 bases, there was a span of 19 bases. The germline CDR1 and CDR2 sequences are MNHNS and SASEGT. CDR3 residues: CASSGGAGIEEQYF. The CDR3 coding sequence is TGTGCCAGCAGCGGCGGGGCTGGGATTGAAGAGCAGTACTTC.

The chain employs TRBV15 and TRBJ2-1, with TRBD2 identical over 11 bases. The CDR3 consists of 17 residues. V lost 6 bases and J lost 12; bases outside the gene matches: 19. Germline lookup yields CDR1 LNHNV and CDR2 YYDKDF (reference sequence). The DNA of the CDR3 is TGTGCCACCAGTAGGATCCGGGGGACTAGCGGTTCGCGGAGGCAGTTCTTC. The encoded protein is CATSRIRGTSGSRRQFF.

Ten or more counts support this clonotype. The V call is TRBV4-3, the J call TRBJ2-1; the D gene is possibly TRBD1 (6 bases). Between the trimmed V and J ends, which lost 1 base and 12 bases, there was a span of 19 bases. The germline V gene has CDR1 LGHNA and CDR2 YSLEER. The CDR3 spans 15 residues. CDR3 DNA: TGCGCCAGCAGCCAAGTCTGGGACACTCACTGGGGGCAGTTCTTC. It encodes CASSQVWDTHWGQFF.

This clonotype was picked up a small number of times. This rearrangement joins TRBV12-3 or TRBV12-4 to TRBJ1-6; D is undetermined. V dropped 2 bases and J dropped 9 bases, with 11 bases sitting between them. The CDR3 has 14 residues. This chain's CDR3 is CASSLWGSSSPLHF. The CDR3 bases are TGTGCCAGCAGTTTATGGGGTAGCAGTTCACCCCTCCACTTT.

This clonotype was observed a few times. V is TRBV20-1 and J is TRBJ2-3; TRBD2 matches 8 bases. The CDR3 totals 14 residues. The V gene's germline CDR1 is DFQATT and CDR2 SNEGSKA (reference sequence). Germline trimming cut 2 bases from V and 2 bases from J; bases unmatched to any gene: 3. The CDR3 loop reads CSARSGGATDTQYF. In nucleotides, the CDR3 is TGCAGTGCTAGATCCGGGGGGGCCACAGATACGCAGTATTTT.

This clonotype was counted a few times. The V call is TRBV2, the J call TRBJ1-5; 7 bases line up with TRBD1. The germline V gene has CDR1 SNHLY and CDR2 FYNNEI. J was trimmed by 5 bases and V by 8 bases; bases with no gene match: 9. There are 14 residues in the CDR3. The CDR3 DNA is TGTGCCAGCCGGAGGGACAGCCACTATCAGCCCCAGCATTTT. Its protein is CASRRDSHYQPQHF.

The J gene is TRBJ2-5, the V gene TRBV5-1, with TRBD1 identical over 8 bases. The V and J ends lost 4 bases and 2 bases, in that order; junction bases with no gene match: 7. CDR3 size: 15 residues. CDR1 is SGHRS and CDR2 is YFSETQ in the germline V gene. CDR3 protein: CASSHGQGGQETQYF. DNA for the CDR3: TGCGCCAGCAGCCACGGACAGGGAGGACAAGAGACCCAGTACTTC.

The chain has TRBV10-3 and TRBJ2-5; D not certain. Trimming pared 4 bases from V and 4 bases from J, leaving 10 bases between. This CDR3 contains 13 residues. Germline CDR1 reads ENHRY; CDR2 reads SYGVKD. CDR3 protein: CAISAYAGETQYF. The CDR3 DNA reads TGTGCCATCAGTGCGTATGCCGGAGAGACCCAGTACTTC.

This clonotype was counted only a few times. The chain recombines TRBV4-3 with TRBJ2-7, with D possibly matching TRBD2 (6 bases). The CDR3 length is 15 residues. V was shortened by 0 bases and J by 6 bases, with 15 bases between the two germline ends. The germline V gene encodes CDR1 LGHNA and CDR2 YSLEER. The CDR3 DNA sequence: TGCGCCAGCAGCCAAGATTTTTCAGTAGCGGCCGAGCAGTACTTC. Its protein is CASSQDFSVAAEQYF.

This clonotype has ten or more counts. The chain links TRBV5-1 to TRBJ2-1; 9 bases are shared with TRBD2. J gave up 7 bases and V 0 bases, and 2 bases lay outside the gene matches. CDR1 and CDR2 (germline): SGHRS, YFSETQ. This CDR3 comprises 14 residues. CDR3 bases: TGCGCCAGCAGCTTGGTAGCGGGGGAAAATGAGCAGTTCTTC. Residues: CASSLVAGENEQFF. Full variable domain (remainder filled in from reference TRBV5-1 and TRBJ2-1): KAGVTQTPRYLIKTRGQQVTLSCSPISGHRSVSWYQQTPGQGLQFLFEYFSETQRNKGNFPGRFSGRQFSNSRSEMNVSTLELGDSALYLCASSLVAGENEQFFGPGTRLTVL.

The chain carries TRBV19 and TRBJ2-1, with 7 nucleotides matching TRBD2. With V trimmed by 3 bases and J by 4 bases, 3 bases remained unmatched. Germline CDR1 reads LNHDA; CDR2 reads SQIVND (reference sequence). The length of the CDR3 is 14 residues. Here the CDR3 reads CASSMVGGYNEQFF. CDR3 DNA: TGTGCCAGTAGTATGGTGGGAGGGTACAATGAGCAGTTCTTC.

This clonotype was seen at least ten times. Written as DNA, the CDR3 is TGTGCCATCAGTGAGTCGATTCTCGGACAGGGGAATCAGCCCCAGCATTTT. It is translated as CAISESILGQGNQPQHF. This chain uses TRBV10-3 with TRBJ1-5; 9 nucleotides line up with TRBD1. The germline V gene encodes CDR1 ENHRY and CDR2 SYGVKD. V was pared by 0 bases and J by 4 bases, with 7 bases of the junction left unmatched. The CDR3 extends over 17 amino acids.

In its sample, this clonotype was seen many times. One end of the junction fails to match germline, which may point to a read error. V is TRBV5-6 and J is TRBJ2-7, with 7 bases fitting TRBD1. CDR1 and CDR2 (germline): SGHDT, YYEEEE. The CDR3 has 13 residues. The CDR3, as DNA: TGTGCCAGCAGCTTGGGGACAGGCGTGGGTTGGCACTTC. Protein product: CASSLGTGVGWHF. Combining the CDR3 with reference TRBV5-6 and TRBJ2-7 gives the whole variable domain DAGVTQSPTHLIKTRGQQVTLRCSPKSGHDTVSWYQQALGQGPQFIFQYYEEEERQRGNFPDRFSGHQFPNYSSELNVNALLLGDSALYLCASSLGTGVGWHFGPGTRLTVT.

This clonotype appeared a few times. The rearrangement links TRBV25-1 to TRBJ1-1, with 7 bases matching TRBD1. The CDR3 runs to 16 residues. Per the germline V gene, CDR1 is MGHDK and CDR2 is SYGVNS. Unmatched junction bases numbered 9, after V lost 4 bases and J lost 1 base. The CDR3 here is CASSGQDRVRNTEAFF. CDR3 coding DNA: TGTGCCAGCAGTGGTCAAGACAGGGTCAGGAACACTGAAGCTTTCTTT.

The chain employs TRBV4-3 and TRBJ2-1; TRBD2 might be the D (6 bases). Trimming pared 2 bases from V and 6 bases from J, leaving 17 bases between. Per the germline V gene, CDR1 is LGHNA and CDR2 is YSLEER. This CDR3 region has 16 residues. The CDR3 here is CASSQRMEGGFNEQFF. The CDR3 region has the DNA TGCGCCAGCAGCCAAAGGATGGAGGGAGGCTTCAATGAGCAGTTCTTC.

This clonotype was detected a few times. This chain links TRBV6-2 or TRBV6-3 with TRBJ2-5; D unresolved. This CDR3 has 14 amino acids. The germline CDR1 and CDR2 sequences are MNHEY and SVGEGT. The V and J ends lost 2 bases and 2 bases respectively, with 9 bases between them. CDR3 DNA sequence: TGTGCCAGCAGTTACGCTCGACGGCAAGAGACCCAGTACTTC. Protein product: CASSYARRQETQYF.

This clonotype has more than one count but fewer than ten. The V and J genes are TRBV4-3 and TRBJ2-7; TRBD1 matches 9 bases. V lost 2 bases to trimming and J lost 4 bases; unmatched junction nucleotides: 6. This CDR3 has 15 amino acids. Per the germline V gene, CDR1 is LGHNA and CDR2 is YSLEER. The CDR3 coding sequence is TGCGCCAGCAGCCAATCCTGGACAGGGGAGTACGAGCAGTACTTC. The encoded protein is CASSQSWTGEYEQYF.

A few counts support this clonotype. The chain recombines TRBV27 with TRBJ2-7; D not resolved. Germline V gene data show CDR1 as MNHEY and CDR2 as SMNVEV (reference sequence). This CDR3 has 14 amino acids. V lost 4 bases and J lost 3, with 13 bases in between. CDR3 region: CASSSRTRNYEQYF. CDR3 nucleotides: TGTGCCAGCAGTTCCCGGACCCGAAACTACGAGCAGTACTTC.

This clonotype showed up just a few times. The CDR3 coding sequence is TGTGCCAGCAGCTTAAGCGTAGGGACAGATACGCAGTATTTT. Translated, it gives CASSLSVGTDTQYF. This chain uses TRBV7-9 with TRBJ2-3; D is unclear. Trimming shortened V by 2 bases and J by 3 bases, and 9 bases separated the two germline ends. CDR3 size: 14 residues. Per the germline V gene, CDR1 is SEHNR and CDR2 is FQNEAQ (reference sequence).

The chain joins TRBV7-3 to TRBJ2-1, with a weak D call TRBD2 (5 bases). The ends were cut back, 0 bases at V and 4 bases at J, with 10 bases in the middle. Germline lookup yields CDR1 SGHTA and CDR2 FQGTGA. This CDR3 is 15 amino acids long. CDR3 protein: CASSLTLTSYNEQFF. The DNA for the CDR3 is TGTGCCAGCAGCTTAACTCTCACTAGTTACAATGAGCAGTTCTTC.

This clonotype was seen a few times. The chain is built from TRBV4-2 and TRBJ1-4; D unclear. From germline, CDR1 is LGHNA and CDR2 YNFKEQ. This CDR3 is 15 amino acids long. With 0 bases removed from V and 8 bases from J, the gap between germline ends came to 13 bases. Here the CDR3 reads CASSQDSGFWEKLFF. Here the CDR3 DNA reads TGTGCCAGCAGCCAAGATTCGGGCTTTTGGGAAAAACTGTTTTTT.

This chain joins TRBV10-3 and TRBJ2-7, with TRBD2 matching over 9 bases. Germline loops: CDR1 ENHRY, CDR2 SYGVKD. With V trimmed by 2 bases and J by 0 bases, 2 bases remained unmatched. The CDR3 has 15 amino acids. The DNA for the CDR3 is TGTGCCATCAGTGAGAGGACTAGCGACTCCTACGAGCAGTACTTC. Protein: CAISERTSDSYEQYF.